These T cell receptor beta chains were read from a single sample in a study of OX40 agonist ivuxolimab in advanced cancers. Clones were read by immunoSEQ multiplex PCR, and TCRdb kept only the in-frame ones, dropping some. The table has 55,000 to 70,000 clones, 65% to 85% seen once. The specimen was CD4+ or CD8+ T cells sorted from blood, collected in a trial of the OX40 agonist ivuxolimab. The receptors were gathered from an adult with an advanced solid tumor such as melanoma, head and neck, liver or kidney cancer. The CDR3 runs from the conserved cysteine through the conserved F or W. A D gene is named only where the DNA matches it firmly. Size is stated for part of the rows, as once, few or many counts, or as a class when the clone is expanded.

TRBV2	NA	TRBJ1-6	NA	CASSGQGAKNSPLHF	TGTGCCAGCAGCGGTCAAGGGGCAAAGAATTCACCCCTCCACTTT
TRBV2	NA	TRBJ2-1	TRBD2	CASSAGTSGGNEQFF	TGTGCCAGCAGTGCCGGGACTAGCGGGGGCAATGAGCAGTTCTTC
TRBV18	NA	TRBJ1-5	NA	CASSGGSNQPQHF	TGTGCCAGCTCAGGGGGTAGCAACCAGCCCCAGCATTTT
TRBV4-1	NA	TRBJ2-3	NA	CASSFGRAGYTDTQYF	TGCGCCAGCAGCTTTGGAAGAGCGGGTTACACAGATACGCAGTATTTT
TRBV7-7	NA	TRBJ1-4	NA	CASSLAPGSEKLFF	TGTGCCAGCAGCTTAGCTCCGGGGAGTGAAAAACTGTTTTTT
TRBV5-4	NA	TRBJ1-1	NA	CASSPGMNTEAFF	TGTGCCAGCAGCCCGGGAATGAACACTGAAGCTTTCTTT
TRBV5-8	once	TRBJ1-2	TRBD1	CASSLVGGQVAYGYTF	TGTGCCAGCAGCTTGGTTGGGGGACAGGTCGCCTATGGCTACACCTTC
TRBV7-9	NA	TRBJ1-1	TRBD1	CASSFGTGGNTEAFF	TGTGCCAGCAGCTTTGGAACAGGGGGCAACACTGAAGCTTTCTTT
TRBV7-3	NA	TRBJ2-2	TRBD2	CASSLSSGATGELFF	TGTGCCAGCAGCTTGTCTAGCGGGGCCACCGGGGAGCTGTTTTTT
TRBV5-1	NA	TRBJ1-2	TRBD1	CASSSRTGRYGYTF	TGCGCCAGCAGCTCGCGGACAGGCCGCTATGGCTACACCTTC
TRBV28	medium-sized	TRBJ1-2	NA	CASGQGYNYGYTF	TGTGCCAGCGGGCAGGGATATAACTATGGCTACACCTTC
TRBV18	NA	TRBJ2-2	TRBD2	CASSLGLATPAGELFF	TGTGCCAGCTCTCTTGGACTAGCGACCCCGGCCGGGGAGCTGTTTTTT
TRBV11-2	NA	TRBJ1-1	NA	CASRYGTNEAFF	TGTGCCAGCAGGTACGGGACAAATGAAGCTTTCTTT
TRBV6-6	few	TRBJ1-2	TRBD1	CASRQKSGTGEYGYTF	TGTGCCAGCAGACAGAAATCCGGGACAGGGGAATATGGCTACACCTTC
TRBV7-2	NA	TRBJ1-2	NA	CASTERGMGAGGYTF	TGTGCCAGCACCGAGCGAGGAATGGGGGCTGGTGGCTACACCTTC
TRBV28	NA	TRBJ1-1	NA	CASKDRNTEAFF	TGTGCCAGCAAGGACAGGAACACTGAAGCTTTCTTT
TRBV2	NA	TRBJ1-4	NA	CASSDPGGQGLEIF	TGTGCCAGCAGTGATCCCGGGGGGCAGGGGCTAGAGATTTTT
TRBV2	NA	TRBJ2-1	TRBD2	CASTDGGGGPDEQFF	TGTGCCAGCACCGATGGTGGGGGAGGGCCGGATGAGCAGTTCTTC
TRBV5-4	NA	TRBJ2-5	TRBD2	CASFSASGSIETQYF	TGTGCCAGCTTTAGCGCTAGCGGGAGCATAGAGACCCAGTACTTC
TRBV6-5	once	TRBJ2-5	NA	CASSAGQETQYF	TGTGCCAGCTCGGCGGGTCAAGAGACCCAGTACTTC
TRBV11-3	NA	TRBJ2-3	TRBD1	CASSRGQGVAADTQYF	TGTGCCAGCAGCCGCGGACAGGGGGTTGCGGCAGATACGCAGTATTTT
TRBV7-2	once	TRBJ1-2	TRBD1	CASSSTGTGMYGYTF	TGTGCCAGCAGCTCTACCGGGACAGGAATGTATGGCTACACCTTC
TRBV28	few	TRBJ2-5	NA	CASSGGGTVPQETQYF	TGTGCCAGCAGTGGGGGCGGGACAGTTCCTCAAGAGACCCAGTACTTC
TRBV9	NA	TRBJ2-1	NA	CASSVAGGTYNEQFF	TGTGCCAGCAGCGTAGCCGGGGGAACCTACAATGAGCAGTTCTTC
TRBV7-9	NA	TRBJ2-3	TRBD1	CASSMGGTGTDTQYF	TGTGCCAGCAGTATGGGGGGGACAGGGACAGATACGCAGTATTTT
TRBV7-2	NA	TRBJ1-2	TRBD1	CASSLFGTGTAGYTF	TGTGCCAGCAGCTTATTTGGGACAGGGACTGCTGGCTACACCTTC
TRBV18	NA	TRBJ1-4	NA	CASTPMGNEKLFF	TGTGCCAGCACCCCGATGGGGAATGAAAAACTGTTTTTT
TRBV7-7	NA	TRBJ1-2	NA	CASSLVLQVNYGYTF	TGTGCCAGCAGCTTAGTTCTACAGGTTAACTATGGCTACACCTTC
TRBV7-2	NA	TRBJ2-3	NA	CASSSSDTQYF	TGTGCCAGCAGCTCTTCCGATACGCAGTATTTT
TRBV4-1	once	TRBJ1-6	TRBD1	CASSQGQGEFGSPLHF	TGCGCCAGCAGCCAAGGACAGGGGGAATTTGGTTCACCCCTCCACTTT
TRBV18	once	TRBJ2-2	NA	CASSPPARTLGGELFF	TGTGCCAGCTCACCACCGGCGAGGACATTGGGCGGGGAGCTGTTTTTT
TRBV5-8	NA	TRBJ2-7	NA	CASTDYEQYF	TGTGCCAGCACCGACTACGAGCAGTACTTC
TRBV6-1	NA	TRBJ1-1	NA	CASSVGIWGAEAFF	TGTGCCAGCAGTGTGGGGATCTGGGGGGCTGAAGCTTTCTTT
TRBV7-7	NA	TRBJ2-1	TRBD1	CASSRDRDLYNEQFF	TGTGCCAGCAGCCGTGACAGGGACCTATACAATGAGCAGTTCTTC
TRBV2	NA	TRBJ1-4	NA	CASSGLGRALGEKLFF	TGTGCCAGCAGTGGGCTTGGGCGGGCGCTGGGAGAAAAACTGTTTTTT
TRBV6-1	NA	TRBJ1-2	NA	CASSLGVSANYGYTF	TGTGCCAGCAGCCTCGGGGTCAGCGCTAACTATGGCTACACCTTC
TRBV6-5	NA	TRBJ2-7	NA	CASSYSREHYEQYF	TGTGCCAGCAGTTACTCGAGGGAGCACTACGAGCAGTACTTC
TRBV4-2	NA	TRBJ2-3	TRBD1	CASSQSPPRDRDTDTQYF	TGTGCCAGCAGCCAGTCGCCTCCCCGGGACAGAGACACAGATACGCAGTATTTT
TRBV10-3	NA	TRBJ2-2	NA	CAISEGGGQNTGELFF	TGTGCCATCAGTGAGGGAGGGGGACAGAACACCGGGGAGCTGTTTTTT
TRBV9	NA	TRBJ2-3	TRBD2	CASSVGLVAGGNTDTQYF	TGTGCCAGCAGCGTAGGTTTAGTAGCGGGCGGGAACACAGATACGCAGTATTTT
TRBV5-8	NA	TRBJ1-5	NA	CASSLAQTGSATPQHF	TGTGCCAGCAGCTTGGCCCAAACAGGGTCGGCGACGCCCCAGCATTTT
TRBV6-5	NA	TRBJ1-1	NA	CASSYSWAGNTEAFF	TGTGCCAGCAGTTACTCTTGGGCTGGAAACACTGAAGCTTTCTTT
TRBV2	once	TRBJ2-3	NA	CASSIRDLSTDTQYF	TGTGCCAGCAGCATCCGGGACCTAAGCACAGATACGCAGTATTTT
TRBV7-8	few	TRBJ1-5	TRBD1	CASSGRQGQYYQPQHF	TGTGCCAGCAGCGGGCGACAGGGGCAGTACTATCAGCCCCAGCATTTT
TRBV11-1	NA	TRBJ2-5	TRBD1	CASSLQGETQYF	TGTGCCAGCAGCTTGCAGGGGGAGACTCAGTACTTC
TRBV12-5	NA	TRBJ2-2	TRBD1	CASGLSSGTGFGELFF	TGTGCTAGTGGTTTGTCCTCCGGGACAGGATTCGGGGAGCTGTTTTTT
TRBV29-1	NA	TRBJ1-1	NA	CSVEGFTNTEAFF	TGCAGCGTTGAAGGGTTCACTAACACTGAAGCTTTCTTT
TRBV7-9	NA	TRBJ1-1	NA	CASTYPNRGVTEAFF	TGTGCCAGCACCTACCCAAACCGGGGAGTCACTGAAGCTTTCTTT
TRBV6-5	NA	TRBJ2-2	TRBD1	CASTLTGANTGELFF	TGTGCCAGCACCCTAACAGGGGCGAACACCGGGGAGCTGTTTTTT
TRBV6-1	NA	TRBJ1-1	NA	CASYLGGTEAFF	TGTGCCAGTTATCTGGGGGGGACTGAAGCTTTCTTT
TRBV29-1	NA	TRBJ2-7	TRBD1	CSVAPGGYEQYF	TGCAGCGTTGCCCCAGGGGGCTACGAGCAGTACTTC
TRBV28	NA	TRBJ2-1	TRBD1	CASSSGTGGRNEQFF	TGTGCCAGCAGCTCCGGGACAGGGGGTCGCAATGAGCAGTTCTTC